This T cell receptor (beta chain) was recorded in a study of control samples from healthy donors and cancer patients. Data came from immunoSEQ multiplex PCR; TCRdb stores just in-frame clones and leaves some out. Altogether around 84,000 clones are present, 90% to 95% being singletons, with the ten largest covering 15% to 19%. The specimen sequenced was blood. The source is a man aged 25 to 40 in good health.

CDR3: CAISMGQTYEQYF. The CDR3 nucleotides are TGTGCCATCAGTATGGGACAGACCTACGAGCAGTACTTC. This chain connects TRBV10-3 to TRBJ2-7, with TRBD1 matching over 7 bases. The CDR3 runs to 13 residues. Germline CDR1 reads ENHRY; CDR2 reads SYGVKD. J gave up 2 bases and V 5 bases, and 3 bases lay outside the gene matches.